This T cell receptor beta chain was captured by sequencing in a study of T cell changes during pregnancy in multiple sclerosis (dated by TCRdb to about 2019). With regard to the full study: In women with multiple sclerosis, the researchers looked at how the T cell repertoire shifted as pregnancy progressed.

The method behind the library was the immunoSEQ multiplex PCR assay. TCRdb stores this immuneACCESS table with in-frame sequences only. Part of the clones is absent; in the studies checked, under half of the shortfall reflects unresolved V genes, and no reason is known for the rest. Counted in this sample were 35,000 to 45,000 clones; roughly nine tenths of them appeared once. The top ten clonotypes cover over 0.85% of the sample. The germline V gene provides CDR1 KGHSH and CDR2 LQKENI. Measured from the cysteine to the phenylalanine, the CDR3 is 15 residues long. The sequence is cut down to CDR3 DNA, 45 bases in frame from base 1. V loses 1 base of germline sequence and J loses 3 bases, and the interval between the two ends is 12 bases. Details on this clone: It lacks a known antigen. The input lacks base qualities; no much larger clone sits a single base away. Other DNA sequences within the sample encode an identical CDR3.

The sequenced sample was CD4+ T cells from peripheral blood mononuclear cells, obtained after pregnancy. The sequence links TRBV18 to TRBJ1-1; TRBD1 is perhaps the D gene, given 5 matching bases. This TCR came from a female donor with multiple sclerosis, enrolled in a pregnancy study. The DNA reads TGTGCCAGCTCACCACGCGGGGGGAGGGACACTGAAGCTTTCTTT. Its protein reads: CASSPRGGRDTEAFF.